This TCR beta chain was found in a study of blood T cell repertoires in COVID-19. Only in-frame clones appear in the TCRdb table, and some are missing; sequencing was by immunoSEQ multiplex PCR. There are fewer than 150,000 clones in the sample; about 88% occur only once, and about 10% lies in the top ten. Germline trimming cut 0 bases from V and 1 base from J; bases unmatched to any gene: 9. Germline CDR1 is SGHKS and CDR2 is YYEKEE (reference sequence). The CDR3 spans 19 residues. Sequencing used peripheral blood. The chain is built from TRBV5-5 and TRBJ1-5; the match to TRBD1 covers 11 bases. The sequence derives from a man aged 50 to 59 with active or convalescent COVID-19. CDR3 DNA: TGTGCCAGCAGCTTGGCCACGGACAGGGGGCGAAGGAGCAATCAGCCCCAGCATTTT. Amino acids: CASSLATDRGRRSNQPQHF.